These 4 T cell receptor beta chains came from one sample sequenced in a study of human T cells and chemical hapten exposure (dated by TCRdb to the early 2020s). The sample's time point label, decoded: healthy volunteer bleed at 6 weeks. Total RNA was isolated from unfractionated whole blood collected in Tempus Blood RNA tubes. Library preparation was by RACE. This sample was sequenced with a NextSeq 500. TCRdb itself trimmed the public reads at Q25 with fastp, ran MiXCR and retained productive beta chains. When rows share a CDR3 protein, they turn into one entry using the most common DNA and genes. This sample is represented by 65,000 to 80,000 distinct CDR3 sequences; roughly 8.6% of them were singletons. 1.5% of the sample belongs to the ten largest clones. Sequenced input: whole blood. The source is a male donor in good health. Some clones in this sample may be carry-over from other donors' samples.

This sequence joins TRBV20-1 and TRBJ2-7; tentative D call: TRBD1 (5 bases). Trimming cost V 6 bases and J 0 bases, with 12 bases left between them. Germline CDR1 and CDR2: DFQATT and SNEGSKA (reference sequence). CDR3 length equals 13 residues. The CDR3 here is CSAPDTSSYEQYF. The CDR3 region has the DNA TGCAGTGCCCCGGACACGAGCTCCTACGAGCAGTACTTC.

Only a few counts were recorded for this clonotype. V gene TRBV7-9 combines with J gene TRBJ1-1, with D unresolved. V was shortened by 4 bases and J by 1 base, with 22 bases between the two germline ends. This CDR3 spans 18 amino acids. The germline CDR1 and CDR2 sequences are SEHNR and FQNEAQ (reference sequence). CDR3: CASSSARHLDGPNTEAFF. CDR3 nucleotides: TGTGCCAGCAGCTCGGCTAGGCATTTGGACGGCCCGAACACTGAAGCTTTCTTT. Supplemented by reference TRBV7-9 and TRBJ1-1, the full variable domain reads DTGVSQNPRHKITKRGQNVTFRCDPISEHNRLYWYRQTLGQGPEFLTYFQNEAQLEKSRLLSDRFSAERPKGSFSTLEIQRTEQGDSAMYLCASSSARHLDGPNTEAFFGQGTRLTVV.

This clonotype was detected many times. This chain connects TRBV27 to TRBJ1-1, with a possible D match to TRBD1 (5 bases). V was clipped by 3 bases and J by 4 bases, with 12 bases between them. This CDR3 spans 14 amino acids. Germline CDR1 and CDR2: MNHEY and SMNVEV (reference sequence). The CDR3 region has the DNA TGTGCCAGCAGTTTCCTAAGGGGAGGCACTGAAGCTTTCTTT. This codes for CASSFLRGGTEAFF.

This clonotype was seen a handful of times. The CDR3: CASSLEITGTAEQYF. The CDR3 DNA reads as TGTGCCAGCAGCTTAGAAATAACCGGGACCGCTGAGCAGTACTTC. The V gene is TRBV7-8, the J gene TRBJ2-7; the D call may be TRBD1 or TRBD2 (5 bases each). The CDR3 extends over 15 amino acids. V lost 1 base and J 7 bases, leaving 17 bases between the germline ends. Germline values: CDR1 SGHVS, CDR2 FQNEAQ.